One sample yielded the 20 T cell receptor beta chains listed below, sequenced in a study of post-analysis software for immune sequencing data (dated by TCRdb to 2013 to 2016). Study-wide conclusions, independent of this receptor: Significantly higher frequencies in patients than in controls were found for roughly 5 TRBV segments, including TRBV5-6, TRBV5-1 and TRBV20-1.

Receptor libraries were prepared by PCR. For sequencing, an Illumina HiSeq 2500 was employed. To reduce PCR and sequencing biases, unique molecular identifiers were built into the TCR beta cDNA libraries. TCRdb reprocessing: public reads trimmed at Q25 with fastp, clones called with MiXCR, in-frame beta chains kept. Rows with a matching CDR3 protein are joined into one entry that keeps the most common DNA and genes. The sample data list over 150,000 distinct CDR3 sequences, and roughly 31% of these were observed just once. The ten largest clones capture roughly 1.6% of the sample. For these TCRs, the target antigens are not known. Source material: blood. The receptor set was obtained from a girl aged 10-17 years with multiple sclerosis.

The CDR3 reads CSALAGGSYGYTF. The CDR3, as DNA: TGCAGTGCCCTCGCGGGGGGTAGCTATGGCTACACCTTC. This sequence joins TRBV20-1 and TRBJ1-2; tentatively, D is TRBD1 (5 bases). Per germline, CDR1 DFQATT and CDR2 SNEGSKA (reference sequence). Trimming stripped 6 bases from V and 4 bases from J, with 15 bases between. This CDR3 has 13 residues.

V usage is TRBV7-2 and J usage is TRBJ2-3, with 9 positions matching TRBD2. V shed 4 bases, J shed 4 bases, and the junction held 3 bases outside the gene matches. The germline V gene has CDR1 SGHTA and CDR2 FQGNSA. The CDR3 has 14 residues. Written as DNA, the CDR3 is TGTGCCAGCAGCTCCTCTAGCGGGGCAGATACGCAGTATTTT. Translated: CASSSSSGADTQYF.

The chain couples TRBV29-1 to TRBJ2-5; 9 bases agree with TRBD1. The DNA end is a closer match to TRBJ2-7, so the J assignment may be wrong. CDR3 size: 12 residues. From germline, CDR1 is SQVTM and CDR2 ANQGSEA. In DNA form, the CDR3 reads TGCAGCGTGGGACAGGGTGGCATCGAGCAGTACTTC. This translates into CSVGQGGIEQYF.

There are a few counts of this clonotype. The rearrangement links TRBV20-1 to TRBJ2-7; no clear D. The V end was cut by 4 bases, the J end by 5 bases, with 15 bases between. The V gene's germline CDR1 is DFQATT and CDR2 SNEGSKA (reference sequence). The CDR3 runs 13 residues. The chain's CDR3 is CSAIRSNSHEQYF. In nucleotides, the CDR3 is TGCAGTGCTATAAGGTCGAACAGTCACGAGCAGTACTTC.

The table lists this clonotype with many counts. The rearrangement links TRBV18 to TRBJ2-6; a weak D match, TRBD2 (5 bases). Germline CDR1 KGHSH, CDR2 LQKENI. The CDR3 contains 20 residues. With 3 bases removed from V and 0 bases from J, the gap between germline ends came to 21 bases. CDR3 sequence reads: CASSPFQPMAGGSGANVLTF. DNA for the CDR3: TGTGCCAGCTCACCGTTCCAACCCATGGCAGGAGGCTCTGGGGCCAACGTCCTGACTTTC.

The chain joins TRBV20-1 to TRBJ1-5; D perhaps matches TRBD1 (5 bases). V dropped 4 bases and J dropped 7 bases, with 14 bases sitting between them. Looked up from germline, CDR1 is DFQATT and CDR2 is SNEGSKA (reference sequence). CDR3 length: 13 residues. CDR3 region: CSATVGGDQPQHF. CDR3 DNA sequence: TGCAGTGCTACTGTCGGCGGGGACCAGCCCCAGCATTTT.

In this sample, this clonotype turned up a few times. This may stem from a read error, because a much larger clone lies one nucleotide away. This chain joins TRBV5-1 and TRBJ2-1, with 7 bases identical to TRBD2. The CDR3 is 18 residues long. CDR1 is SGHRS and CDR2 is YFSETQ in the germline V gene. CDR3 region: CASSLEGSGPSSYNERFF. The CDR3 DNA follows: TGCGCCAGCAGCTTGGAGGGTAGCGGGCCGAGCTCCTACAATGAGCGGTTCTTC.

At least ten counts were recorded for this clonotype. The CDR3 sequence is CASSAIAGGLYEQYF. In DNA form, the CDR3 reads TGTGCCAGCAGCGCTATAGCGGGAGGGCTCTACGAGCAGTACTTC. J is TRBJ2-7 and V is TRBV27, with 11 bases identical to TRBD2. The CDR3 is made up of 15 amino acids. J was trimmed by 3 bases and V by 6 bases; bases with no gene match: 7. Per germline, CDR1 MNHEY and CDR2 SMNVEV (reference sequence).

This clonotype was picked up many times. The chain combines TRBV5-1 with TRBJ2-3; no reliable D call. The CDR3 spans 13 residues. Per the germline V gene, CDR1 is SGHRS and CDR2 is YFSETQ. The V end lost 0 bases, the J end lost 4 bases, and 6 bases lay between the germline ends. The CDR3 here is CASSLAPADTQYF. CDR3 sequence (DNA): TGCGCCAGCAGCTTGGCTCCAGCAGATACGCAGTATTTT.

The chain links TRBV12-3 or TRBV12-4 to TRBJ2-3; D gene uncertain. The CDR3 sequence is 14 residues long. The V end was cut by 5 bases, the J end by 4 bases, with 13 bases between. The CDR3 here is CASSQTFRADTQYF. The CDR3 bases are TGTGCCAGCAGTCAGACGTTTCGAGCAGATACGCAGTATTTT.

The CDR3: CASSPNGPFFGYTF. CDR3 DNA: TGTGCCAGCAGTCCTAACGGACCCTTTTTTGGCTACACCTTC. The chain couples TRBV28 to TRBJ1-2; D gene ambiguous. This CDR3 is 14 amino acids long. The germline V gene has CDR1 MDHEN and CDR2 SYDVKM. Trimming stripped 5 bases from V and 7 bases from J, with 17 bases between.

Of note for this clonotype: A read error may be the cause here, since a much bigger clone is one base away. The chain links TRBV10-1 to TRBJ2-3; D remains ambiguous. V was shortened by 3 bases and J by 4 bases, with 11 bases between the two germline ends. Looked up from germline, CDR1 is WNHNN and CDR2 is SYGVQD (reference sequence). This CDR3 is built from 14 residues. CDR3 loop: CASSELAVADTQYF. In nucleotides, the CDR3 is TGCGCCAGCAGTGAACTGGCAGTCGCAGATACGCAGTATTTT.

This chain links TRBV20-1 with TRBJ1-1, with a possible D match to TRBD1 (5 bases). The CDR3 has 12 residues. Germline-derived CDR1 and CDR2 are DFQATT and SNEGSKA (reference sequence). The V end lost 6 bases, the J end lost 4 bases, and 12 bases lay between the germline ends. The CDR3 region has the DNA TGCAGTGCAGAACAGGAGGTCACTGAAGCTTTCTTT. Translated: CSAEQEVTEAFF.

Regarding this clonotype: One end of the junction does not line up with germline, which may come from a read error. The chain couples TRBV12-3 or TRBV12-4 to TRBJ2-1; 10 nucleotides match TRBD2. The CDR3 consists of 14 residues. The CDR3 nucleotides are TGTGCTAGCAGTTTAGAGCGGGAGGGCAATGAGCAGTTCTTC. Translating it yields CASSLEREGNEQFF.

CDR3 sequence reads: CATDRERSPTDTQYF. For the CDR3, the DNA is TGTGCCACGGACAGGGAAAGGTCCCCCACAGATACGCAGTATTTT. This chain joins TRBV10-3 and TRBJ2-3; 8 nucleotides line up with TRBD1. The CDR3 spans 15 residues. With 10 bases clipped from V and 2 bases from J, the junction kept 11 bases outside the gene matches. CDR1 is ENHRY, CDR2 SYGVKD, per germline.

In this sample, this clonotype turned up many times. The chain couples TRBV2 to TRBJ2-7; D may match TRBD1 or TRBD2 (5 bases each). Trimming took 7 bases from V and 4 from J, leaving 11 bases between them. Germline V gene lookup returns CDR1 SNHLY and CDR2 FYNNEI. This CDR3 is 12 amino acids long. In DNA form, the CDR3 reads TGTGCCAGCACCGGGACCTTGTACGAGCAGTACTTC. Its protein is CASTGTLYEQYF. The variable domain in full, with the rest retrieved from reference TRBV2 and TRBJ2-7, is EPEVTQTPSHQVTQMGQEVILRCVPISNHLYFYWYRQILGQKVEFLVSFYNNEISEKSEIFDDQFSVERPDGSNFTLKIRSTKLEDSAMYFCASTGTLYEQYFGPGTRLTVT.

This clonotype was counted ten times or more. The rearrangement uses TRBV25-1 and TRBJ2-7, with 10 bases matching TRBD2. After removal of 7 bases from V and 7 bases from J, the junction contained 4 bases not matched to a gene. The CDR3 length is 12 residues. Germline lookup yields CDR1 MGHDK and CDR2 SYGVNS. CDR3 protein: CASMGLAREQYF. CDR3 DNA sequence: TGTGCCAGCATGGGACTAGCGCGGGAGCAGTACTTC.

This clonotype came up once. The chain joins TRBV24-1 to TRBJ2-3; TRBD2 aligns across 12 bases. Germline loops: CDR1 KGHDR, CDR2 SFDVKD. With 0 bases clipped from V and 2 bases from J, the junction kept 2 bases outside the gene matches. The CDR3 sequence is 17 residues long. The CDR3 nucleotides read TGTGCCACCAGTGATTTGGCTAGCGGGAGGGCCACAGATACGCAGTATTTT. As protein: CATSDLASGRATDTQYF.

The table lists this clonotype with a few counts. The chain recombines TRBV4-1 with TRBJ2-1; 10 bases match TRBD2. Per the germline V gene, CDR1 is MGHRA and CDR2 is YSYEKL. The CDR3 extends over 16 amino acids. The V gene end was trimmed by 5 bases and the J gene end by 7 bases; junction bases not matched to a gene: 11. The DNA for the CDR3 is TGCGCCAGCAGCATAACAGCGGGACTAGCGAATAATGAGCAGTTCTTC. Its translation is CASSITAGLANNEQFF.

In this sample, this clonotype turned up a few times. The gene calls are TRBV11-2 and TRBJ2-5; D possibly corresponds to TRBD1 (5 bases). The CDR3 runs to 15 residues. V lost 4 bases and J lost 4, with 16 bases in between. Looked up from germline, CDR1 is SGHAT and CDR2 is FQNNGV. The chain's CDR3 is CASSSDVGAGETQYF. CDR3 in DNA: TGTGCCAGCAGCTCGGACGTTGGGGCTGGAGAGACCCAGTACTTC. Supplemented by reference TRBV11-2 and TRBJ2-5, the full variable domain reads EAGVAQSPRYKIIEKRQSVAFWCNPISGHATLYWYQQILGQGPKLLIQFQNNGVVDDSQLPKDRFSAERLKGVDSTLKIQPAKLEDSAVYLCASSSDVGAGETQYFGPGTRLLVL.